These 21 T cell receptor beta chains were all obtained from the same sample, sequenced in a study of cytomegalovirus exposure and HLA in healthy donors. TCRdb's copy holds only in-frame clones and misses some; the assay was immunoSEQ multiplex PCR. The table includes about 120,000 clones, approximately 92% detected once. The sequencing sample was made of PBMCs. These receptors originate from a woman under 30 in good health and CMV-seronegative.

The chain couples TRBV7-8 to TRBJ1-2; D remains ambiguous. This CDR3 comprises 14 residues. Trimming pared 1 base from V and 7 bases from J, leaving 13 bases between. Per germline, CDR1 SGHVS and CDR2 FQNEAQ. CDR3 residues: CASSLDARLIGYTF. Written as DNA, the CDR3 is TGTGCCAGCAGCTTAGATGCGAGACTAATTGGCTACACCTTC.

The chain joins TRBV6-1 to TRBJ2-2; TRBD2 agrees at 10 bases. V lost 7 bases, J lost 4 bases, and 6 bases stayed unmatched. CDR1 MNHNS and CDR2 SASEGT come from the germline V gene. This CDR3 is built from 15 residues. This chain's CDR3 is CASIISGGATGELFF. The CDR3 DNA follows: TGTGCCAGCATTATCAGCGGGGGGGCCACCGGGGAGCTGTTTTTT.

CDR3: CASSLSTQETQYF. DNA for the CDR3: TGTGCCAGCAGCTTATCTACTCAAGAGACCCAGTACTTC. This chain connects TRBV7-6 to TRBJ2-5; D ambiguous. This CDR3 spans 13 amino acids. The germline CDR1 and CDR2 sequences are SGHVS and FNYEAQ. V was cut by 2 bases and J by 2 bases, with 6 bases left in between. Full variable domain (rest looked up from reference TRBV7-6 and TRBJ2-5): GAGVSQSPRYKVTKRGQDVALRCDPISGHVSLYWYRQALGQGPEFLTYFNYEAQQDKSGLPNDRFSAERPEGSISTLTIQRTEQRDSAMYRCASSLSTQETQYFGPGTRLLVL.

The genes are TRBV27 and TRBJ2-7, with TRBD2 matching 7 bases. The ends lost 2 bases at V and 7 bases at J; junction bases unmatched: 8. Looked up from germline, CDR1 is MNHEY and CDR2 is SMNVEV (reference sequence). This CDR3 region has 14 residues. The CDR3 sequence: CASSLVPLGGEQYF. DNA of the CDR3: TGTGCCAGCAGTTTAGTTCCCCTGGGAGGGGAGCAGTACTTC.

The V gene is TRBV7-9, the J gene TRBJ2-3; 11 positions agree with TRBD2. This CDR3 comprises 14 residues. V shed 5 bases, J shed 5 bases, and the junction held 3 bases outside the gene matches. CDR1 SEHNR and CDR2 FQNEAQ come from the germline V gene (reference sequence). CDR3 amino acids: CASSPLAGGDTQYF. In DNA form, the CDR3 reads TGTGCCAGCAGCCCCCTAGCGGGGGGAGATACGCAGTATTTT.

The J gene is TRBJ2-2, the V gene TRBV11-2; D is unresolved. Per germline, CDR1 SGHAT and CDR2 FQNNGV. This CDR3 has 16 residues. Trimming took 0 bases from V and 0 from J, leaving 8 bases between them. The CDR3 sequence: CASSLDRVANTGELFF. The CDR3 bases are TGTGCCAGCAGCTTAGATCGGGTCGCGAACACCGGGGAGCTGTTTTTT.

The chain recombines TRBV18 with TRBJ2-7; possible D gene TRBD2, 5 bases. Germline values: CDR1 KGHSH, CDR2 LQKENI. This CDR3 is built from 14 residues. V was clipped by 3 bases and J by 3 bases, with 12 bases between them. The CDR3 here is CASSPFGLNYEQYF. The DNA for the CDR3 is TGTGCCAGCTCACCGTTCGGACTTAACTACGAGCAGTACTTC.

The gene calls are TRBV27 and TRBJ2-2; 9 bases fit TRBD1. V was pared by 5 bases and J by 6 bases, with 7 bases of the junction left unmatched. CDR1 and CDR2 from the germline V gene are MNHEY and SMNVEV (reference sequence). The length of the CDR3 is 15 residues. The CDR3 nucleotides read TGTGCCAGCAGTCCGACAGGGGGGTCTTCCGGGGAGCTGTTTTTT. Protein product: CASSPTGGSSGELFF.

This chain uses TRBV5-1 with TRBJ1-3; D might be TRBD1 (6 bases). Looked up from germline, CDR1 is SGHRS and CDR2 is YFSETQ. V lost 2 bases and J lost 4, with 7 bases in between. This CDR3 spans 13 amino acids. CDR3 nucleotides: TGCGCCAGCAGCTTACAGGGAGGAAACACCATATATTTT. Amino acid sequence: CASSLQGGNTIYF.

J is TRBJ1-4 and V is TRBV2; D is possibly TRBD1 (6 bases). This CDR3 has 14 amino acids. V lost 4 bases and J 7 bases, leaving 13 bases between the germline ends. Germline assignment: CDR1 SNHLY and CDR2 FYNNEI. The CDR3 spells CASSGQGWVEKLFF. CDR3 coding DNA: TGTGCCAGCAGTGGGCAGGGGTGGGTTGAAAAACTGTTTTTT.

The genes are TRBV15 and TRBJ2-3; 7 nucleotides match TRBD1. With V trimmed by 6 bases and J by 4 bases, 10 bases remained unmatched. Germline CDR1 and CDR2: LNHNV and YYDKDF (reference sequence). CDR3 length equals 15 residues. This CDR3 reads CATRNLEGAADTQYF. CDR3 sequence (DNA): TGTGCCACCAGGAACTTAGAGGGGGCCGCAGATACGCAGTATTTT.

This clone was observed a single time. Written as DNA, the CDR3 is TGTGCCTGGAGCGTCCAGGGTTCCTACGAGCAGTACTTC. Amino acid sequence: CAWSVQGSYEQYF. The genes are TRBV30 and TRBJ2-7; D perhaps matches TRBD1 (5 bases). The ends were cut back, 3 bases at V and 1 base at J, with 10 bases in the middle. Germline CDR1 reads GTSNPN; CDR2 reads SVGIG (reference sequence). This CDR3 spans 13 amino acids.

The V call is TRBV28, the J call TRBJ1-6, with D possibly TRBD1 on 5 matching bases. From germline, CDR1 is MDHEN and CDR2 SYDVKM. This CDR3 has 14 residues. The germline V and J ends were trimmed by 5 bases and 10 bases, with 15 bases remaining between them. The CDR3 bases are TGTGCCAGCAGTCTCCCGTATACAGGATCACCCCTCCACTTT. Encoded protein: CASSLPYTGSPLHF.

The CDR3 nucleotides read TGTGCCAGCAGCCAGAGGGGGGGGATTCAGCCCCAGCATTTT. The encoded protein is CASSQRGGIQPQHF. This sequence joins TRBV5-6 and TRBJ1-5, with a possible D match to TRBD1 (6 bases). The germline CDR1 and CDR2 sequences are SGHDT and YYEEEE. The CDR3 is made up of 14 amino acids. V was shortened by 4 bases and J by 6 bases, with 14 bases between the two germline ends.

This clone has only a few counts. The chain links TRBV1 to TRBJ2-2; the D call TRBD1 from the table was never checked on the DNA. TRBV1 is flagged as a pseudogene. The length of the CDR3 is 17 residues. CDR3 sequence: CTSSQDLTQGFTGELFF. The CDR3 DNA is TGCACCAGCAGCCAAGATCTAACACAGGGTTTTACCGGGGAGCTGTTTTTT.

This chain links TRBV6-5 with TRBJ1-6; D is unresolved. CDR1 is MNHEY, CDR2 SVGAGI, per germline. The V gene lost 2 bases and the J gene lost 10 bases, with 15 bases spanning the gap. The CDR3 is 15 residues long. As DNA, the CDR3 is TGTGCCAGCAGTTACATAGGCGGTCCGGGGTCACCCCTCCACTTT. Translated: CASSYIGGPGSPLHF.

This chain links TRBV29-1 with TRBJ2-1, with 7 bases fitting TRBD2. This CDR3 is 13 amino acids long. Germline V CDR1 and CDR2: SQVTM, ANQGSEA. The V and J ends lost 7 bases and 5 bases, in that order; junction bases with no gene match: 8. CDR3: CSAGGYSDNEQFF. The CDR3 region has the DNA TGCAGCGCCGGGGGGTATTCGGACAATGAGCAGTTCTTC.

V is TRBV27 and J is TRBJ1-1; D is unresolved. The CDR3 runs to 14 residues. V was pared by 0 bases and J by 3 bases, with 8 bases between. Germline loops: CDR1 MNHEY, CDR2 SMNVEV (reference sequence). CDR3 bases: TGTGCCAGCAGTTTATCGGTCGGGGACACTGAAGCTTTCTTT. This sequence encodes CASSLSVGDTEAFF.

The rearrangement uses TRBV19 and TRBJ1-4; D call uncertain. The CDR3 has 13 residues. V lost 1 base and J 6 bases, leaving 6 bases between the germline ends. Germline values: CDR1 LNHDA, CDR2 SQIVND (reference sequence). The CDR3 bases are TGTGCCAGTAGTATAGTACGGGATGAAAAACTGTTTTTT. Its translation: CASSIVRDEKLFF.

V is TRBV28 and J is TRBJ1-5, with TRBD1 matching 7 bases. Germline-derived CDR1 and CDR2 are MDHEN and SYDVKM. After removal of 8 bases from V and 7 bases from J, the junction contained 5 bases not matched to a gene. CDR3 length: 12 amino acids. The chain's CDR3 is CASRQGRQPQHF. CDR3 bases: TGTGCCAGCCGACAGGGAAGACAGCCCCAGCATTTT. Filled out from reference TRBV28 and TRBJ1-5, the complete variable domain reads DVKVTQSSRYLVKRTGEKVFLECVQDMDHENMFWYRQDPGLGLRLIYFSYDVKMKEKGDIPEGYSVSREKKERFSLILESASTNQTSMYLCASRQGRQPQHFGDGTRLSIL.

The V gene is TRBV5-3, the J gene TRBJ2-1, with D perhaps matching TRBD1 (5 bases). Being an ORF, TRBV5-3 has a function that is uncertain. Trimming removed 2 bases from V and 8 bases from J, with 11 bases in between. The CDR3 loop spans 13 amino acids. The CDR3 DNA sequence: TGTGCCAGAAGCTTCGGACACAAGGATGAGCAGTTCTTC. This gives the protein CARSFGHKDEQFF.